The next 20 T cell receptor beta chains were all read from a single sample in a study of cytomegalovirus exposure and HLA in healthy donors. The study ran its PCR with 60 Vbeta and 13 Jbeta primers. The method was immunoSEQ multiplex PCR; TCRdb's version includes in-frame clones alone and lacks a portion of them. Counted here are 160,000 or so clones, around three quarters occurring once; the ten biggest clones make up under 0.9%. The specimen sequenced was PBMCs. The receptor source for this set is a woman aged 40-49 years in good health and CMV-seronegative.

This sequence joins TRBV6-1 and TRBJ1-2, with D unresolved. The CDR3 length is 13 residues. CDR1 and CDR2 from the germline V gene are MNHNS and SASEGT. Trimming stripped 9 bases from V and 5 bases from J, with 16 bases between. In DNA form, the CDR3 reads TGTGCCAGTCAAAAAATAAGTAGTTATGGCTACACCTTC. Protein: CASQKISSYGYTF.

The V and J genes are TRBV7-9 and TRBJ1-3; D is uncertain. Germline V gene data show CDR1 as SEHNR and CDR2 as FQNEAQ (reference sequence). Trimming removed 2 bases from V and 4 bases from J, with 12 bases in between. The CDR3 contains 15 residues. The DNA of the CDR3 is TGTGCCAGCAGCTTATTCCTAGGTTCAGGAAACACCATATATTTT. This codes for CASSLFLGSGNTIYF.

The chain combines TRBV14 with TRBJ1-1; 9 nucleotides match TRBD1. After removal of 4 bases from V and 1 base from J, the junction contained 1 base not matched to a gene. The CDR3 length is 14 residues. Germline assignment: CDR1 SGHDN and CDR2 FVKESK. The CDR3 reads CASSPGQGNTEAFF. As DNA, the CDR3 is TGTGCCAGCAGCCCGGGACAGGGGAACACTGAAGCTTTCTTT.

The chain is built from TRBV6-5 and TRBJ2-7, with D possibly TRBD2 on 6 matching bases. CDR1 MNHEY and CDR2 SVGAGI come from the germline V gene. The CDR3 is 11 residues long. V lost 8 bases to trimming and J lost 7 bases, with 12 bases between them. The CDR3: CASGLAQEQYF. In DNA, the CDR3 is TGTGCCAGCGGGCTAGCGCAAGAGCAGTACTTC.

The table lists this clone with a few counts. The chain carries TRBV30 and TRBJ1-2, with 7 bases matching TRBD1. V shed 0 bases and J 3 bases; nucleotides not matched to a gene: 4. Germline CDR1 and CDR2: GTSNPN and SVGIG (reference sequence). The CDR3 has 14 residues. Written as DNA, the CDR3 is TGTGCCTGGAGTGTGACAGGGACAGACTATGGCTACACCTTC. This gives the protein CAWSVTGTDYGYTF.

The chain links TRBV6-5 to TRBJ1-2; TRBD1 matches at 9 bases. This CDR3 is 15 amino acids long. The V and J ends lost 5 bases and 4 bases, in that order; junction bases with no gene match: 8. Germline CDR1 reads MNHEY; CDR2 reads SVGAGI. CDR3 DNA sequence: TGTGCCAGCAGTCCCGGACAGGGGAATGCCTATGGCTACACCTTC. Translating it yields CASSPGQGNAYGYTF.

The rearrangement joins TRBV7-6 to TRBJ2-1, with D perhaps TRBD1 (5 bases). Germline V lookup: CDR1 SGHVS, CDR2 FNYEAQ. This CDR3 contains 15 residues. Trimming removed 5 bases at V and 4 bases at J, with 15 bases between. The CDR3 protein is CASSPQQGNYNEQFF. The CDR3 region has the DNA TGTGCCAGCAGCCCCCAGCAGGGCAATTACAATGAGCAGTTCTTC.

The rearrangement joins TRBV15 to TRBJ1-6; perhaps TRBD1 as D (6 bases). The germline V and J ends were trimmed by 3 bases and 0 bases, with 6 bases remaining between them. CDR1 and CDR2 from the germline V gene are LNHNV and YYDKDF (reference sequence). There are 15 residues in the CDR3. Here the CDR3 reads CATSRDSSYNSPLHF. The CDR3 DNA follows: TGTGCCACCAGCAGGGACAGCTCCTATAATTCACCCCTCCACTTT.

The gene calls are TRBV9 and TRBJ1-2; TRBD1 matches at 7 bases. CDR3 size: 15 residues. The germline V gene encodes CDR1 SGDLS and CDR2 YYNGEE. J was trimmed by 4 bases and V by 0 bases; bases with no gene match: 6. Written as DNA, the CDR3 is TGTGCCAGCAGCGTAGCAGCGACAGGGACCTATGGCTACACCTTC. It codes for CASSVAATGTYGYTF.

V and J are TRBV19 and TRBJ1-4; D is perhaps TRBD1 (5 bases). The CDR3 consists of 16 residues. Germline V gene sequence: CDR1 LNHDA, CDR2 SQIVND (reference sequence). Deletions cut 1 base from V and 6 bases from J, with 15 bases between. In DNA, the CDR3 is TGTGCCAGTAGTATAGGGGGGGGAATCTCCCATGAAAAACTGTTTTTT. This gives the protein CASSIGGGISHEKLFF.

The V and J genes are TRBV19 and TRBJ1-5; weak D call: TRBD1 (6 bases). The CDR3 is 15 amino acids. Germline V gives CDR1 LNHDA, CDR2 SQIVND (reference sequence). V lost 5 bases and J lost 3, with 14 bases in between. The CDR3 DNA sequence: TGTGCCAGTAGTGCCCTAGGACAGTCCAATCAGCCCCAGCATTTT. Its translation: CASSALGQSNQPQHF.

The rearrangement uses TRBV5-6 and TRBJ1-4, with D tentatively TRBD1 (5 bases). V gave up 4 bases and J gave up 0 bases, with 10 bases separating them. This CDR3 contains 15 residues. The germline V gene encodes CDR1 SGHDT and CDR2 YYEEEE. The CDR3 protein is CASSVTASTNEKLFF. CDR3 nucleotide sequence: TGTGCCAGCAGCGTGACAGCCTCAACTAATGAAAAACTGTTTTTT.

The CDR3 loop is CASSSTGGTEAFF. The CDR3 DNA reads as TGTGCCAGCAGTTCAACAGGGGGCACTGAAGCTTTCTTT. This chain joins TRBV27 and TRBJ1-1; 8 bases agree with TRBD1. This CDR3 spans 13 amino acids. Germline values: CDR1 MNHEY, CDR2 SMNVEV (reference sequence). Germline trimming cut 4 bases from V and 4 bases from J; bases unmatched to any gene: 2.

The V gene is TRBV19, the J gene TRBJ2-5; 10 nucleotides line up with TRBD1. The J call may be incorrect, as the DNA end agrees better with TRBJ2-7. The CDR3 extends over 18 amino acids. Looked up from germline, CDR1 is LNHDA and CDR2 is SQIVND (reference sequence). In DNA form, the CDR3 reads TGTGCCAGTAGTCCCCCCCGGCGGGACAGGGGAATATGGGGCGAGCAGTACTTC. Translating it yields CASSPPRRDRGIWGEQYF.

V is TRBV19 and J is TRBJ2-7; TRBD1 matches at 11 bases. Germline loops: CDR1 LNHDA, CDR2 SQIVND (reference sequence). The CDR3 covers 12 residues. Trimming cost V 10 bases and J 7 bases; bases outside gene matches: 6. CDR3 protein: CATSDRGLEQYF. For the CDR3, the DNA is TGTGCCACCTCGGACAGGGGGCTTGAGCAGTACTTC. The full variable domain, in which reference TRBV19 and TRBJ2-7 provide the parts outside the CDR3, is DGGITQSPKYLFRKEGQNVTLSCEQNLNHDAMYWYRQDPGQGLRLIYYSQIVNDFQKGDIAEGYSVSREKKESFPLTVTSAQKNPTAFYLCATSDRGLEQYFGPGTRLTVT.

The chain combines TRBV2 with TRBJ1-5; 7 nucleotides agree with TRBD1. CDR1 and CDR2 (germline): SNHLY, FYNNEI. CDR3 size: 15 residues. The V and J ends lost 3 bases and 3 bases, in that order; junction bases with no gene match: 5. CDR3: CASSDLGQDNQPQHF. In nucleotides, the CDR3 is TGTGCCAGCAGTGATCTTGGACAGGACAATCAGCCCCAGCATTTT.

This chain links TRBV10-3 with TRBJ2-2, with 8 bases identical to TRBD2. This CDR3 comprises 18 residues. Germline values: CDR1 ENHRY, CDR2 SYGVKD. V trimming: 0 bases; J trimming: 4 bases; junction bases outside the gene matches: 10. The CDR3 sequence is CAISESPSGSIGTGELFF. The DNA for the CDR3 is TGTGCCATCAGTGAGTCCCCAAGCGGGAGCATAGGCACCGGGGAGCTGTTTTTT.

This chain uses TRBV13 with TRBJ1-1, with TRBD1 as a possible D gene (6 bases). Germline lookup yields CDR1 PRHDT and CDR2 FYEKMQ (reference sequence). CDR3 length: 15 residues. The V end was cut by 3 bases, the J end by 6 bases, with 17 bases between. This CDR3 is CASSLASGGGAEAFF. The CDR3 DNA follows: TGTGCCAGCAGCTTGGCCTCGGGGGGCGGGGCTGAAGCTTTCTTT.

The chain joins TRBV6-1 to TRBJ1-1; 7 bases line up with TRBD1. The V gene end was trimmed by 7 bases and the J gene end by 4 bases; junction bases not matched to a gene: 12. Germline assignment: CDR1 MNHNS and CDR2 SASEGT. The CDR3 contains 15 residues. CDR3 nucleotides: TGTGCCAGCACTCCTACTAGGCAGGGGGGCACTGAAGCTTTCTTT. Its translation: CASTPTRQGGTEAFF.

The genes are TRBV27 and TRBJ2-1, with a possible D match to TRBD2 (5 bases). The CDR3 contains 13 residues. Trimming stripped 5 bases from V and 13 bases from J, with 18 bases between. CDR1 and CDR2 from the germline V gene are MNHEY and SMNVEV (reference sequence). In nucleotides, the CDR3 is TGTGCCAGCAGTCCGCCGGGGAACCGGGAACAGTTCTTC. Its protein product is CASSPPGNREQFF.